This T cell receptor beta chain was documented in a study of blood T cells in healthy people across ages. Broader study findings: Long-lived and aged donors differed, with more naive CD4+ cells and higher diversity in the long-lived.

V lost 5 bases and J 10 bases, leaving 21 bases between the germline ends. Germline-derived CDR1 and CDR2 are LGHNA and YNFKEQ. The CDR3 runs to 15 residues. Note on this clonotype: Its cognate antigen is unknown.

A sample-barcoded 5' primer and a J-beta primer mix were used in a second PCR of about 7 to 12 cycles. Sequencing recovered at least 3 million CDR3-containing paired-end reads from each sample. TCRdb processed the 5' RACE reads anew with MiXCR; each CDR3 protein has one entry. The sample holds about 1,400,000 distinct CDR3 sequences, approximately 42% seen once. This clonotype was sampled from a woman under 30 in good health. The chain combines TRBV4-2 with TRBJ2-1, with D perhaps TRBD2 (6 bases). Sample: blood. This CDR3 reads CASSKVRDGLTEQFF. CDR3 sequence (DNA): TGTGCCAGCAGCAAAGTGCGGGACGGCCTCACGGAGCAGTTCTTC.